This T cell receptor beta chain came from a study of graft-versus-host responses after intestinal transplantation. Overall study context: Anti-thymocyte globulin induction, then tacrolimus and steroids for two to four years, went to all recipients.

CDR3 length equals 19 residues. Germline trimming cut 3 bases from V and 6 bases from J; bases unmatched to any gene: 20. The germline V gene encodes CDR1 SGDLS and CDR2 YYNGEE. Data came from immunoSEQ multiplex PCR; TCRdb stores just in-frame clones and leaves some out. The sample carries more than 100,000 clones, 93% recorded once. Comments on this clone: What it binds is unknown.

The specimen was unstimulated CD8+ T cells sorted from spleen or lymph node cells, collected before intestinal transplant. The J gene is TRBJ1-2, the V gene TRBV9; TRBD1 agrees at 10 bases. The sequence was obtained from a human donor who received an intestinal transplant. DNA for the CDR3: TGTGCCAGCAGCGGAGAGAGTTGGACAGGGGGTCCAGTTTGGGATGGCTACACCTTC. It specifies CASSGESWTGGPVWDGYTF.